This T cell receptor beta chain derives from a study of CD8 T cell repertoires and HIV-1 epitope variants. Turning to the study itself: Autologous T cell-negative cells served as antigen-presenting cells in equal numbers. General study results and limits: Most of the nine antigen-specific clonotypes appeared cross-reactive to autologous or escape variants.

CDR3 length: 14 residues. Trimming shortened V by 4 bases and J by 4 bases, and 12 bases separated the two germline ends. CDR1 LNHDA and CDR2 SQIVND come from the germline V gene (reference sequence). Concerning this clone itself: Its antigen is as yet unknown.

Assay: immunoSEQ multiplex PCR; the TCRdb copy retains only in-frame clones and omits some. The table lists tens of thousands of clones, just under 75% of them singletons. The source is a male donor with HIV. This chain joins TRBV19 and TRBJ2-3; the D gene is possibly TRBD2 (7 bases). Sequencing was carried out using uncultured baseline CD8+ T cells from peripheral blood mononuclear cells (PBMCs). The CDR3: CASSKQGGADTQYF. In DNA form, the CDR3 reads TGTGCCAGTAGTAAACAGGGAGGGGCAGATACGCAGTATTTT.